This TCR beta chain was captured by sequencing in a study of blood T cell repertoires in COVID-19. As for the study in general: The origin of the acute and convalescent COVID-19 samples was the United States, Italy and Spain. PBMCs, B-cell-depleted T cells, or T cells provided the cDNA or gDNA that made up the material.

Assay: immunoSEQ multiplex PCR; the TCRdb copy retains only in-frame clones and omits some. Of roughly 130,000 clones listed, about 80% are singletons. The CDR3 is made up of 11 amino acids. Germline V CDR1 and CDR2: LNHDA, SQIVND (reference sequence). Trimming pared 6 bases from V and 6 bases from J, leaving 8 bases between. The TCR originated in a man aged 50 to 59 who had recovered from COVID-19. The gene calls are TRBV19 and TRBJ1-1; a possible D gene is TRBD1 (5 bases). Sample: PBMCs or T cells enriched from blood (not recorded which). The CDR3 protein is CASRLRAEAFF. CDR3 DNA: TGTGCCAGTAGACTCAGGGCTGAAGCTTTCTTT.